This T cell receptor beta chain came from a study of response to subunit inactivated influenza vaccine. Notes on the study in general: Authors suggested that a seasonal influenza vaccination recruits few new T cells each time.

TCRdb ran MiXCR on the RT-PCR reads and lists one entry per CDR3 protein. The sample consists of around 490,000 distinct CDR3 sequences, 6% to 9% of them appearing once. V dropped 1 base and J dropped 5 bases, with 15 bases sitting between them. Per the germline V gene, CDR1 is SGHRS and CDR2 is YFSETQ. The CDR3 contains 15 residues. In this sample, this clonotype turned up a few times. Its antigen remains unidentified. The chain is built from TRBV5-1 and TRBJ2-5, with a possible D match to TRBD2 (7 bases). The material was PBMCs from blood, obtained around 25 months after vaccination. This sequence originates from a man aged 50 to 69 who received an inactivated influenza vaccine. Written as DNA, the CDR3 is TGCGCCAGCAGCTTGACGGGGGGCCCAGGGGAGACCCAGTACTTC. It specifies CASSLTGGPGETQYF. The full variable domain, its missing parts supplied by reference TRBV5-1 and TRBJ2-5, is KAGVTQTPRYLIKTRGQQVTLSCSPISGHRSVSWYQQTPGQGLQFLFEYFSETQRNKGNFPGRFSGRQFSNSRSEMNVSTLELGDSALYLCASSLTGGPGETQYFGPGTRLLVL.